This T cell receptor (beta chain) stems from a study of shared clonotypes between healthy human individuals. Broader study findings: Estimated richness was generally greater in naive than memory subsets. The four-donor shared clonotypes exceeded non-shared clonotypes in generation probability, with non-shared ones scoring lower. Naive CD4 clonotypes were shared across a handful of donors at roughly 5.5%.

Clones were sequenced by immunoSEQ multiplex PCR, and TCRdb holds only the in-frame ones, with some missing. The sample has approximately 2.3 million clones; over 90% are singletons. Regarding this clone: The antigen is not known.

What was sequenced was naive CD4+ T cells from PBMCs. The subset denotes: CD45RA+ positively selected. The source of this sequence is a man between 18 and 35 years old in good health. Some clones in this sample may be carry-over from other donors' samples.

The CDR3 here is CASSPRTPPTNTGELFF. In nucleotides, the CDR3 is TGCGCCAGCAGTCCGCGAACGCCACCAACGAACACCGGGGAGCTGTTTTTT. The rearrangement joins TRBV5-1 to TRBJ2-2; D ambiguous. The V gene's germline CDR1 is SGHRS and CDR2 YFSETQ. V was clipped by 5 bases and J by 0 bases, with 17 bases between them. The CDR3 sequence is 17 residues long.